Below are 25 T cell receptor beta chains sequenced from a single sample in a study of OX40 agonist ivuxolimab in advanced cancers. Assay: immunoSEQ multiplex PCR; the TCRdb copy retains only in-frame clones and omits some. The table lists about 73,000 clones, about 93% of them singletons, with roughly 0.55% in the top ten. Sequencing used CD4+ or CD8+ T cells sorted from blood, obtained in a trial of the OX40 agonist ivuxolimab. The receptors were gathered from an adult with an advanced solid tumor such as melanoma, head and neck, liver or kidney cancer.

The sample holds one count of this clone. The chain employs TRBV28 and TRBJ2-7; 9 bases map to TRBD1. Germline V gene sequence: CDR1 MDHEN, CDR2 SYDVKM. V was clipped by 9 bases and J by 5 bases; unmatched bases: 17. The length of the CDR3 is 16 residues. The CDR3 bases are TGTGCCAGTACCCTGGGGGCCGGGACAGGGTCCCACGAGCAGTACTTC. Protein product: CASTLGAGTGSHEQYF.

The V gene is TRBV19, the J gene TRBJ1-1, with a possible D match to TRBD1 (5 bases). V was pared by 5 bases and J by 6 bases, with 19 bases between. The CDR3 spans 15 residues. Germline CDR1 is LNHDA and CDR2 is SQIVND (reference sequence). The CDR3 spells CASSSNRDRTAEAFF. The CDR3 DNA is TGTGCCAGTAGTTCTAATCGGGACCGAACGGCTGAAGCTTTCTTT.

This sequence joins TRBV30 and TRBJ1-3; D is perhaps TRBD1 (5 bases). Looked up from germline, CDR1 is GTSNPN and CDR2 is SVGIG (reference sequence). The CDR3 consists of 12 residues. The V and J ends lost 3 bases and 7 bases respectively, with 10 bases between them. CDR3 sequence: CAWRTAGNTIYF. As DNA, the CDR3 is TGTGCCTGGAGGACAGCCGGGAACACCATATATTTT.

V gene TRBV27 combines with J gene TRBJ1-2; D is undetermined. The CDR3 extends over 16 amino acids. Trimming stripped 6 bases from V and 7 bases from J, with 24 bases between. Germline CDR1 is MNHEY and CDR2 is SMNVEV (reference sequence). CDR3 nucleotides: TGTGCCAGCAGCACAAGATCCACGGTTTATTCCGGTGGCTACACCTTC. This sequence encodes CASSTRSTVYSGGYTF.

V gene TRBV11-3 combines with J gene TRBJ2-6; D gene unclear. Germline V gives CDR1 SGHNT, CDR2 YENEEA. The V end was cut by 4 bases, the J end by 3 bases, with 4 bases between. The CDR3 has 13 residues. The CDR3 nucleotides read TGTGCCAGCAGCTCCGATGGGGCCAACGTCCTGACTTTC. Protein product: CASSSDGANVLTF.

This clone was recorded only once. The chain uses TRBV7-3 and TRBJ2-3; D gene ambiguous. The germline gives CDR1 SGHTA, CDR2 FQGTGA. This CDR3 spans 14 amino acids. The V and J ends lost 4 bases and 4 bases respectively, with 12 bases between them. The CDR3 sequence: CASSSLGSSDTQYF. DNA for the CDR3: TGTGCCAGCAGCTCCCTCGGAAGCTCAGATACGCAGTATTTT.

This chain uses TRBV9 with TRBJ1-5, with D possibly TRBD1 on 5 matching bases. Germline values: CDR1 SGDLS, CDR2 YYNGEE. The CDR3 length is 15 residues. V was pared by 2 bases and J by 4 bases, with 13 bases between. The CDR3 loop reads CASSVGGAGNQPQHF. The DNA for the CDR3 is TGTGCCAGCAGCGTGGGAGGGGCGGGAAATCAGCCCCAGCATTTT.

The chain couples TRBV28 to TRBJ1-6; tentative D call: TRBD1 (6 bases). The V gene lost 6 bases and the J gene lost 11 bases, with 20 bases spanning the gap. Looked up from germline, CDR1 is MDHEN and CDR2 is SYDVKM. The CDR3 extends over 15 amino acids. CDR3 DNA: TGTGCCAGCAGCTCCCTAACAGGGCATGTAGCACCCCTCCACTTT. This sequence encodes CASSSLTGHVAPLHF.

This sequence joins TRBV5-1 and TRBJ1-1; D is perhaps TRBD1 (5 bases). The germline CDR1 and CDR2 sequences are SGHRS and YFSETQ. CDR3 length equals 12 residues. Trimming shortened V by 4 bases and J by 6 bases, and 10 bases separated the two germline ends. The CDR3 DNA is TGCGCCAGCAGCCCGGGGACGGCTGAAGCTTTCTTT. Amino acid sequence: CASSPGTAEAFF.

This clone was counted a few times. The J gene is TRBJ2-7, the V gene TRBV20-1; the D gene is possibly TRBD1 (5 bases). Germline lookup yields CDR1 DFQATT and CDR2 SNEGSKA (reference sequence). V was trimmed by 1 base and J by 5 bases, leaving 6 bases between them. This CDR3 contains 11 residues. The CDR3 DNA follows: TGCAGTGCTAGAGCAGGGAACGAGCAGTACTTC. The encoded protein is CSARAGNEQYF.

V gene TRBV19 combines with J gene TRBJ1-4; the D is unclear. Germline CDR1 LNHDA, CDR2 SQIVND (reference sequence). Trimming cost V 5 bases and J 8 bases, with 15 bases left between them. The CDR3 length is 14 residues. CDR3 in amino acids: CASSDRAAGEKLFF. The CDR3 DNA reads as TGTGCCAGTAGTGACCGGGCCGCCGGGGAAAAACTGTTTTTT.

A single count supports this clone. CDR3 in amino acids: CASSRWAGGQETQYF. In DNA form, the CDR3 reads TGTGCCAGCAGTCGTTGGGCGGGAGGACAAGAGACCCAGTACTTC. The chain is built from TRBV28 and TRBJ2-5; 8 bases agree with TRBD2. V gave up 5 bases and J gave up 2 bases; unmatched junction bases: 7. The CDR3 runs 15 residues. CDR1 is MDHEN and CDR2 is SYDVKM in the germline V gene. The complete variable domain, with remaining parts taken from reference TRBV28 and TRBJ2-5, reads DVKVTQSSRYLVKRTGEKVFLECVQDMDHENMFWYRQDPGLGLRLIYFSYDVKMKEKGDIPEGYSVSREKKERFSLILESASTNQTSMYLCASSRWAGGQETQYFGPGTRLLVL.

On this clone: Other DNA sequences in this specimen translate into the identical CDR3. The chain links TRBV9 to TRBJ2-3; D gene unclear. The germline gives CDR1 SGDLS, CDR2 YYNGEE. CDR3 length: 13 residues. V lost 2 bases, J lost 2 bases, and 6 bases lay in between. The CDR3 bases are TGTGCCAGCAGCGTCCGACCCACAGATACGCAGTATTTT. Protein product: CASSVRPTDTQYF.

The chain's CDR3 is CASSPPGTGGYTF. CDR3 bases: TGTGCCAGCAGCCCCCCCGGGACCGGTGGCTACACCTTC. The chain recombines TRBV7-2 with TRBJ1-2, with D possibly matching TRBD1 (5 bases). The CDR3 runs to 13 residues. Trimming took 5 bases from V and 7 from J, leaving 14 bases between them. Germline loops: CDR1 SGHTA, CDR2 FQGNSA.

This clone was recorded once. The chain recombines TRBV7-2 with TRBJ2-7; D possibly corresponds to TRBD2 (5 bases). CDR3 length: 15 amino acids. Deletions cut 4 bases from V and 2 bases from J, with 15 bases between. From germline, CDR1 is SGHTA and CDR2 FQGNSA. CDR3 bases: TGTGCCAGCAGCTCCAAGAGGGCTGTGGCCTACGAGCAGTACTTC. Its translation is CASSSKRAVAYEQYF.

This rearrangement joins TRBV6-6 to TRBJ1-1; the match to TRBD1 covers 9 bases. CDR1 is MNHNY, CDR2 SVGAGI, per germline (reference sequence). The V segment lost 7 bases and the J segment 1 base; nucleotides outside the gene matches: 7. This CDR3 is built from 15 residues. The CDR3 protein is CASISSGQGNTEAFF. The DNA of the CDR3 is TGTGCCAGCATCTCTTCGGGACAGGGGAACACTGAAGCTTTCTTT.

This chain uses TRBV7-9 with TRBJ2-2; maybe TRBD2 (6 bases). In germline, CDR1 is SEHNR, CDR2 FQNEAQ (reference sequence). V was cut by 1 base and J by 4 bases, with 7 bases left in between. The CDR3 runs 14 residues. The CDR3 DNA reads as TGTGCCAGCAGCTTAGTGACTAGCACCGGGGAGCTGTTTTTT. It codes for CASSLVTSTGELFF.

The CDR3 here is CASSFTGDSNEQYF. The CDR3, as DNA: TGCGCCAGCAGCTTTACCGGGGATAGTAACGAGCAGTACTTC. The chain has TRBV5-1 and TRBJ2-7, with D perhaps matching TRBD2 (5 bases). Germline CDR1 and CDR2: SGHRS and YFSETQ. CDR3 length equals 14 residues. The V end was cut by 2 bases, the J end by 5 bases, with 14 bases between.

In DNA, the CDR3 is TGTGCCAGCAGTTCCGGGACAGGGAGAATGAACACTGAAGCTTTCTTT. Its translation: CASSSGTGRMNTEAFF. The chain recombines TRBV6-6 with TRBJ1-1; TRBD1 aligns across 9 bases. Trimming at V came to 4 bases and at J to 0 bases, leaving 6 bases not matched to a gene. This CDR3 comprises 16 residues. Germline V gene lookup returns CDR1 MNHNY and CDR2 SVGAGI (reference sequence).

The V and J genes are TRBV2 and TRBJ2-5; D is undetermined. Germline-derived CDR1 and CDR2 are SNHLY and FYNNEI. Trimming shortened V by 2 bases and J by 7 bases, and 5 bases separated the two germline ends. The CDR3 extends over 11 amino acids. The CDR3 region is CASSELRTQYF. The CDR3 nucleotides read TGTGCCAGCAGTGAACTTAGGACCCAGTACTTC.

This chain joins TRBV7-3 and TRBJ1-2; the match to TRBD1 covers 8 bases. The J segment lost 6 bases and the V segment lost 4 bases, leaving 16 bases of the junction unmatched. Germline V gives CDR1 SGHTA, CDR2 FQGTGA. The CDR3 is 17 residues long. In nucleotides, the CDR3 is TGTGCCAGCAGCTCCGGCCTGGGACAGGTCGGTCCCCATGGCTACACCTTC. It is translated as CASSSGLGQVGPHGYTF.

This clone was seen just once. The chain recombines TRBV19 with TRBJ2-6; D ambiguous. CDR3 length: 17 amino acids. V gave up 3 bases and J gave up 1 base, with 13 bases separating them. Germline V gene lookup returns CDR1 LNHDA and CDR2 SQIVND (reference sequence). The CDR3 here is CASSILVWQSGANVLTF. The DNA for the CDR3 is TGTGCCAGTAGTATTCTAGTTTGGCAGTCTGGGGCCAACGTCCTGACTTTC.

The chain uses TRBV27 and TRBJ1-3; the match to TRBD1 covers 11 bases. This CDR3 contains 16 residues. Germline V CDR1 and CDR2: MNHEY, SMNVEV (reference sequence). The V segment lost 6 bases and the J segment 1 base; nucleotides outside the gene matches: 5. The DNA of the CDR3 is TGTGCCAGCAGGAGGACAGGGGGCGCTTCTGGAAACACCATATATTTT. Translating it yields CASRRTGGASGNTIYF.

The CDR3 here is CASSPGRGSYEQYF. The CDR3 nucleotides are TGTGCCAGCAGCCCTGGACGGGGCTCCTACGAGCAGTACTTC. The chain links TRBV27 to TRBJ2-7, with D tentatively TRBD2 (5 bases). The CDR3 totals 14 residues. Trimming cost V 6 bases and J 0 bases, with 12 bases left between them. Germline V lookup: CDR1 MNHEY, CDR2 SMNVEV (reference sequence).

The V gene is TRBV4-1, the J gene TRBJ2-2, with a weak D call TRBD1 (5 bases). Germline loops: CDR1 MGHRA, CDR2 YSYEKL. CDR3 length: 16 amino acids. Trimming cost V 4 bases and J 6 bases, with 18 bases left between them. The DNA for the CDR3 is TGCGCCAGCAGCCGTCTCCCAGGGTCCTTCGCCGGGGAGCTGTTTTTT. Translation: CASSRLPGSFAGELFF.